The source of this T cell receptor (beta chain) is a study of regulatory T cells in long-lasting Graves disease. Through Arm-PCR of CDR3 regions and iRepertoire HTBI primers, TCR beta libraries were built. Authors' analysis steps: In the combined samples, roughly 60 TRBV and 14 TRBJ segments were identified. A single record per CDR3 protein comes from TCRdb applying MiXCR to the multiplex PCR reads. These V and J calls originate from TCRdb's pipeline instead of the authors' own analysis. The repertoire includes 400,000 to 500,000 distinct CDR3 sequences, 21% of them detected once, and about 13% sits in the top ten. The time point denotes: persistent/refractory GD, antithyroid drugs over 5 years with positive TRAb. PBMC RNA served as the TCR library source. Around 8.2 milliliters of peripheral blood were drawn into EDTA tubes. The V gene end was trimmed by 8 bases and the J gene end by 2 bases; junction bases not matched to a gene: 4. Germline V CDR1 and CDR2: LNHDA, SQIVND (reference sequence). CDR3 length: 13 amino acids.

General observations from the study: Persistent Graves' cases showed lower TCR diversity than newly diagnosed cases. Persistent cases favored TRBV28, TRBJ1-2 and TRBJ2-5.

A note on this clonotype: Its antigen is still unknown.

The origin of this receptor is a female donor with Graves disease. This rearrangement joins TRBV19 to TRBJ2-3; 7 nucleotides align to TRBD1. The sequenced sample was peripheral blood mononuclear cells (PBMCs), obtained when the disease was refractory, from a patient treated with antithyroid drugs. The CDR3 region has the DNA TGTGCCAGTGGGACAGAACACACAGATACGCAGTATTTT. Its protein is CASGTEHTDTQYF.